A single sample is the source of the 15 T cell receptor beta chains below, sequenced in a study of CD8+ T cells in alopecia areata. In each case, RNA was isolated and then reverse transcribed into cDNA as the sequencing template. Only in-frame clones appear in the TCRdb table, and some are missing; sequencing was by immunoSEQ multiplex PCR. Among some 31,000 clones listed, approximately 80% were seen once. Input material: NKG2D-low CD8+ T cells sorted from blood. These receptors were taken from a human donor with alopecia areata.

The V and J genes are TRBV4-3 and TRBJ2-5; TRBD1 is a possible D gene (5 bases). The germline V gene has CDR1 LGHNA and CDR2 YSLEER. V lost 0 bases, J lost 5 bases, and 16 bases lay in between. There are 16 residues in the CDR3. The CDR3 region is CASSQEPAGLEETQYF. The CDR3 DNA sequence: TGCGCCAGCAGCCAAGAACCGGCAGGGCTGGAGGAGACCCAGTACTTC.

CDR3 in amino acids: CASSLDGAGFTDTQYF. CDR3 DNA: TGTGCCAGCAGCTTAGACGGGGCCGGGTTTACAGATACGCAGTATTTT. This chain links TRBV7-2 with TRBJ2-3, with D possibly called TRBD1 or TRBD2 (5 bases each). CDR1 and CDR2 from the germline V gene are SGHTA and FQGNSA. The CDR3 contains 16 residues. The ends were cut back, 1 base at V and 3 bases at J, with 14 bases in the middle.

This chain joins TRBV30 and TRBJ2-2; 10 bases align to TRBD2. Germline loops: CDR1 GTSNPN, CDR2 SVGIG (reference sequence). This CDR3 is built from 15 residues. V lost 2 bases to trimming and J lost 5 bases; unmatched junction nucleotides: 5. The CDR3 nucleotides read TGTGCCTGGAGTCTGACTAGCGGGTGGACCGGGGAGCTGTTTTTT. Residues: CAWSLTSGWTGELFF.

This sequence joins TRBV4-1 and TRBJ2-2, with D unresolved. The CDR3 length is 12 residues. Looked up from germline, CDR1 is MGHRA and CDR2 is YSYEKL. With 3 bases removed from V and 5 bases from J, the gap between germline ends came to 4 bases. The CDR3 bases are TGCGCCAGCAGCCATGGTACCGGGGAGCTGTTTTTT. Its protein is CASSHGTGELFF.

In this sample, this clone is hyperexpanded. The rearrangement uses TRBV7-9 and TRBJ1-1; D perhaps matches TRBD1 (6 bases). The CDR3 runs to 14 residues. V was pared by 2 bases and J by 3 bases, with 10 bases between. The V gene's germline CDR1 is SEHNR and CDR2 FQNEAQ (reference sequence). The DNA of the CDR3 is TGTGCCAGCAGCTTATGGGGGGCGTACACTGAAGCTTTCTTT. It codes for CASSLWGAYTEAFF.

The sample holds one count of this clone. V gene TRBV7-8 combines with J gene TRBJ1-1; D is uncertain. The CDR3 sequence is 13 residues long. V lost 3 bases to trimming and J lost 1 base, with 6 bases between them. CDR1 is SGHVS and CDR2 is FQNEAQ in the germline V gene. CDR3: CASSLLWNTEAFF. CDR3 nucleotide sequence: TGTGCCAGCAGCTTGCTTTGGAACACTGAAGCTTTCTTT.

This clone rates as medium-sized (0.01 to 0.1%). The chain uses TRBV28 and TRBJ2-7, with 7 bases aligning to TRBD1. V lost 4 bases, J lost 5 bases, and 11 bases stayed unmatched. Germline values: CDR1 MDHEN, CDR2 SYDVKM. The CDR3 consists of 15 residues. The CDR3 loop reads CASSSGQVASHEQYF. The CDR3 DNA sequence: TGTGCCAGCAGTTCCGGACAGGTCGCTTCCCACGAGCAGTACTTC.

This chain connects TRBV14 to TRBJ2-1; TRBD1 matches at 7 bases. CDR3 length: 13 residues. J was trimmed by 5 bases and V by 5 bases; bases with no gene match: 3. From germline, CDR1 is SGHDN and CDR2 FVKESK. The CDR3 here is CASSDGTDNEQFF. The CDR3 DNA reads TGTGCCAGCAGCGACGGGACAGACAATGAGCAGTTCTTC.

As to this clone: One end of the junction fails to match germline, which may point to a read error. For the CDR3, the DNA is TGCGCCAGCAACCGGTCGAGATTT. Encoded protein: CASNRSRF. The chain recombines TRBV23-1 with TRBJ1-2; no definite D call. TRBV23-1 is assigned to the ORF class and has an uncertain function. The CDR3 runs to 8 residues.

The chain is built from TRBV6-5 and TRBJ1-5, with a weak D call TRBD1 (5 bases). This CDR3 has 13 amino acids. In germline, CDR1 is MNHEY, CDR2 SVGAGI. Trimming cost V 6 bases and J 7 bases, with 13 bases left between them. The CDR3 sequence: CASSWDPGQPQHF. CDR3 coding DNA: TGTGCCAGCAGCTGGGACCCCGGGCAGCCCCAGCATTTT.

The table lists this clone with a count of one. This sequence joins TRBV4-3 and TRBJ2-7; a weak D match, TRBD1 (5 bases). Germline assignment: CDR1 LGHNA and CDR2 YSLEER. Trimming removed 0 bases at V and 0 bases at J, with 9 bases between. The CDR3 is 15 residues long. The CDR3 DNA follows: TGCGCCAGCAGCCAAGATTTCGACAGCTCCTACGAGCAGTACTTC. Its translation is CASSQDFDSSYEQYF.

The rearrangement uses TRBV6-6 and TRBJ2-5; D possibly corresponds to TRBD1 (6 bases). Trimming shortened V by 0 bases and J by 4 bases, and 9 bases separated the two germline ends. The CDR3 extends over 14 amino acids. Germline V lookup: CDR1 MNHNY, CDR2 SVGAGI (reference sequence). The CDR3 here is CASSYSWTAETQYF. The CDR3 region has the DNA TGTGCCAGCAGTTACTCATGGACAGCAGAGACCCAGTACTTC.

This clone occurred a few times. The V gene is TRBV19, the J gene TRBJ2-3; D not certain. Germline loops: CDR1 LNHDA, CDR2 SQIVND (reference sequence). The CDR3 is made up of 12 amino acids. With 5 bases removed from V and 1 base from J, the gap between germline ends came to 4 bases. CDR3 sequence: CASSFGTDTQYF. The DNA of the CDR3 is TGTGCCAGTAGTTTTGGCACAGATACGCAGTATTTT.

The CDR3, as DNA: TGTGCCAGTAGAACCGGGACAATGTACCAAGAGACCCAGTACTTC. This gives the protein CASRTGTMYQETQYF. The rearrangement links TRBV27 to TRBJ2-5; tentatively, D is TRBD1 (6 bases). This CDR3 is 15 amino acids long. The V gene's germline CDR1 is MNHEY and CDR2 SMNVEV (reference sequence). Trimming pared 9 bases from V and 0 bases from J, leaving 17 bases between.

The V and J genes are TRBV27 and TRBJ2-5; possible D gene TRBD1, 6 bases. The J call may be faulty, since TRBJ2-7 better matches the DNA end. CDR1 is MNHEY and CDR2 is SMNVEV in the germline V gene (reference sequence). This CDR3 comprises 14 residues. CDR3 loop: CASSSGQSSYEQYF. Written as DNA, the CDR3 is TGTGCCAGCAGTTCCGGACAGAGCTCCTACGAGCAGTACTTC.